Listed here is a single T cell receptor (beta chain). This sample was taken from a study of blood T cell repertoires in COVID-19. For the study at large: Spain, Italy and the United States supplied samples that represented acute and convalescent COVID-19. PBMCs, B-cell-depleted T cells, or T cells were the source of the cDNA or gDNA that made up the material.

The CDR3 sequence is 14 residues long. V lost 4 bases, J lost 9 bases, and 16 bases lay in between. Germline values: CDR1 SGHDN, CDR2 FVKESK. Source study methods: For nucleated cells, counts were estimated from reference gene primer amplification. TCRdb keeps only in-frame clones here, not all; method: immunoSEQ multiplex PCR. That table is the source of V, J and clone size, and D and trimming were worked out from the DNA. The sample has 150,000 to 200,000 clones, around 87% seen once; the top ten hold 7% to 7.5%. This TCR came from a woman over 75 in a cohort sampled during active or convalescent COVID-19. The chain is built from TRBV14 and TRBJ2-1; D is ambiguous. What was sequenced was peripheral blood. The CDR3: CASSRIRLPGEQFF. The CDR3 nucleotides read TGTGCCAGCAGCCGAATCAGGCTCCCCGGTGAGCAGTTCTTC.